This T cell receptor beta chain was recorded in a study of kidney transplant recipient with SARS-CoV-2 infection (dated by TCRdb to about 2021). From the germline V gene (reference sequence), CDR1 is GTSNPN and CDR2 is SVGIG. From the cysteine up to the phenylalanine, the CDR3 has a length of 16 residues. Just CDR3 DNA is preserved here, 48 bases in frame from base 1. The V end loses 1 base and the J end loses 1 base, and a stretch of 14 bases separates them. The table lists this clonotype with many counts. Its antigen specificity is not known. No per-base quality is available; no much larger clone lies one base away. The data were produced on an Illumina MiSeq. Profiling of the peripheral T cell repertoire targeted human TCRbeta genes. The study's own analysis went as follows. Beta-binomial modelling was used to test for differences in clonotype abundance while accounting for variability over time. Expanded clonotypes were checked against the ImmuneCODE reference database of SARS-CoV-2-associated TCRs and mapped to regions of the viral genome. Additional repertoire analyses examined TRBV gene usage, CDR3 length, CDR3 amino acid overlap between time points, distributions of clonotype abundance, and Jaccard similarity. TCRdb trimmed public reads at Q25 via fastp, called clones via MiXCR and kept in-frame beta chains. Rows matching on CDR3 protein sequence are summarized as one entry with the most common DNA and genes. The V and J calls follow TCRdb's processing rather than the paper's. The sample table lists about 250,000 distinct CDR3 sequences, about 30% of them with a count of one. 6% to 8.5% of the sample rests with the top ten.

The sample's time point, from its label and the paper: pre-pandemic baseline sample and day 111 after first positive SARS-CoV-2 test. Source: a blood sample, taken at baseline and between days 110 and 120 from a kidney transplant recipient. The rearranged segments are TRBV30 and TRBJ1-5, with a weak D call of TRBD1 (5 bases match). This clonotype originated in a male patient aged 25-45 years who had COVID-19 and was a kidney transplant recipient. Because of the transplant, the T cells may be the graft donor's rather than the patient's own. The CDR3 protein sequence reads: CAWSAGVGLSNQPQHF. The nucleotide sequence is given as TGTGCCTGGAGTGCGGGGGTGGGACTGAGCAATCAGCCCCAGCATTTT.